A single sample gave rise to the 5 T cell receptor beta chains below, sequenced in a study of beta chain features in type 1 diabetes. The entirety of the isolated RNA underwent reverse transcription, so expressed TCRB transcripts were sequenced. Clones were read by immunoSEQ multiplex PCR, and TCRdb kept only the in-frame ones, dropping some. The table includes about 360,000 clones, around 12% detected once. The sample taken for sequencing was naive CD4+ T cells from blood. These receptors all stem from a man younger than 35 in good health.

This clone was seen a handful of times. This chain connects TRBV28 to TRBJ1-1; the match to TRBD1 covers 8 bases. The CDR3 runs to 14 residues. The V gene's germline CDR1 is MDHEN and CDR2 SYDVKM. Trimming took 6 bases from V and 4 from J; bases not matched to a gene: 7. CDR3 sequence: CASRWTTGATEAFF. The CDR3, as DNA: TGTGCCAGCAGATGGACGACAGGGGCCACTGAAGCTTTCTTT.

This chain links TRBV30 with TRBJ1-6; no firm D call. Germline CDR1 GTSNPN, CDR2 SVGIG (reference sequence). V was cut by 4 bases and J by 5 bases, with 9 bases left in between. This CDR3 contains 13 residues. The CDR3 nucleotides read TGTGCCTGGAACGGAGTCCATAATTCACCCCTCCACTTT. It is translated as CAWNGVHNSPLHF. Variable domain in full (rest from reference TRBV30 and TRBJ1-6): SQTIHQWPATLVQPVGSPLSLECTVEGTSNPNLYWYRQAAGRGLQLLFYSVGIGQISSEVPQNLSASRPQDRQFILSSKKLLLSDSGFYLCAWNGVHNSPLHFGNGTRLTVT.

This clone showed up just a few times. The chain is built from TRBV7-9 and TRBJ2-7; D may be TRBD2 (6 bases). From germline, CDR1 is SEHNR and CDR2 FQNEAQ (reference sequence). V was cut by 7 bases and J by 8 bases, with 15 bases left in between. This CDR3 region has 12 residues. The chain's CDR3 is CASNPDGGKQYF. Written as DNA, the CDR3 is TGTGCCAGCAACCCCGATGGAGGGAAGCAGTACTTC.

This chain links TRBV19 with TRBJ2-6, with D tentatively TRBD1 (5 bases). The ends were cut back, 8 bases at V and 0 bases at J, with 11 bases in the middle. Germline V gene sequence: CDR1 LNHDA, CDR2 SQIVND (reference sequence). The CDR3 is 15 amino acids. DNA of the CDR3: TGTGCCAGTGGCCCCAGGGTCTCTGGGGCCAACGTCCTGACTTTC. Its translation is CASGPRVSGANVLTF.

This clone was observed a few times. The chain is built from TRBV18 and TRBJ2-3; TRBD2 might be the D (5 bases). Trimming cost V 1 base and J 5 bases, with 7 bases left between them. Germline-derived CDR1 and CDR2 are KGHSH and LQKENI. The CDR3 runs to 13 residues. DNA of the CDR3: TGTGCCAGCTCACCACTAGCGCGAGATACGCAGTATTTT. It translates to CASSPLARDTQYF.